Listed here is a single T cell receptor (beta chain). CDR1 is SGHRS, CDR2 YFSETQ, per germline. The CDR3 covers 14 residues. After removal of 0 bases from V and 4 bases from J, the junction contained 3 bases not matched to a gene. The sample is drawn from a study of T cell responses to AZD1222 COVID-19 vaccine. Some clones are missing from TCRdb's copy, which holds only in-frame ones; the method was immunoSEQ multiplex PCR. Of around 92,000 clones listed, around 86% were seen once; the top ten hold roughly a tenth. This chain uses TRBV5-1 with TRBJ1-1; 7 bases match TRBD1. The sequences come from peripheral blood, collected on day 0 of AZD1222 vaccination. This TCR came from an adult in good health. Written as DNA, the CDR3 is TGCGCCAGCAGCTTGGCCGCAGGGGGCACTGAAGCTTTCTTT. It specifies CASSLAAGGTEAFF.